This TCR beta chain was sequenced in a study of vaccination and CD4 T cells after COVID-19. In the case of this clonotype: The antigen is undetermined.

Treatment here: roughly 11-day PBMC culture with coronavirus spike peptide pools or control peptides (ViraFEST assay). Patients returned positive PCR results between March and December 2020, earlier than US Alpha, Beta and Delta variants. An Oncomine TCR Beta short-read assay was used to sequence the DNA from cultured CD4+ T cells. Using its own MiXCR run on the PCR reads, TCRdb lists one record per CDR3 protein. The data hold fewer than 9,000 distinct CDR3 sequences, with around 70% observed a single time. CDR1 is KGHDR and CDR2 is SFDVKD in the germline V gene. V lost 6 bases and J lost 0, with 5 bases in between. CDR3 length: 13 amino acids.

What was sequenced was CD4+ T cells from blood, cultured in vitro. This TCR was sampled from a human donor who had recovered from COVID-19. The chain uses TRBV24-1 and TRBJ2-1; no reliable D call. This CDR3 is CATSSDSYNEQFF. The CDR3 DNA sequence: TGTGCCACCAGTAGTGACTCCTACAATGAGCAGTTCTTC.